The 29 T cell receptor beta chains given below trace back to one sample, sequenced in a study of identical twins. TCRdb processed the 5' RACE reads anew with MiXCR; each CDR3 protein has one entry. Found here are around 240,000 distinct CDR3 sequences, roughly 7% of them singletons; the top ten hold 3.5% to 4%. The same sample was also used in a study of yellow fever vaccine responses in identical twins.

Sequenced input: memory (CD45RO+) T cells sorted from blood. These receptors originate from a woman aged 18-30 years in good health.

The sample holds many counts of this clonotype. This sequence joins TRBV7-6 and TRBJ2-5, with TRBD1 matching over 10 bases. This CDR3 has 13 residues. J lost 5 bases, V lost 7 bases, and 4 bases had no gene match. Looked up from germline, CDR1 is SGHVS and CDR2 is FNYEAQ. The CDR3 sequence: CASTRQGAETQYF. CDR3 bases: TGTGCCAGCACTCGACAGGGGGCTGAGACCCAGTACTTC.

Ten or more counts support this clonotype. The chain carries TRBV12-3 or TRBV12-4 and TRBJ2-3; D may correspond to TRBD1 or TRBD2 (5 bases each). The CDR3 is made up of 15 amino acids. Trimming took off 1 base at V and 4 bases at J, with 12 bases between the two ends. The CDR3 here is CASSLGSRGADTQYF. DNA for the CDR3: TGTGCCAGCAGTTTAGGAAGTAGAGGGGCAGATACGCAGTATTTT.

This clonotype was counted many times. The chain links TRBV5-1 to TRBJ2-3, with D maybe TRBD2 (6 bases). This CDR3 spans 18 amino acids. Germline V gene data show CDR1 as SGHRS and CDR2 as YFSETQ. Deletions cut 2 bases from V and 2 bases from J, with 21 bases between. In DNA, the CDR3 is TGCGCCAGCAGCTTTAGGAGGATGGGGGGATATATCACAGATACGCAGTATTTT. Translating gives CASSFRRMGGYITDTQYF.

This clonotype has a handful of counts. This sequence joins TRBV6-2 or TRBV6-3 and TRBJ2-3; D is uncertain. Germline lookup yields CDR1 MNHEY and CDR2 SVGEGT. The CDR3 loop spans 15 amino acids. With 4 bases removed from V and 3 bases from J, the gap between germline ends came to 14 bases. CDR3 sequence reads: CASSFERVGTDTQYF. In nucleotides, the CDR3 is TGTGCCAGCAGTTTTGAAAGGGTTGGGACAGATACGCAGTATTTT.

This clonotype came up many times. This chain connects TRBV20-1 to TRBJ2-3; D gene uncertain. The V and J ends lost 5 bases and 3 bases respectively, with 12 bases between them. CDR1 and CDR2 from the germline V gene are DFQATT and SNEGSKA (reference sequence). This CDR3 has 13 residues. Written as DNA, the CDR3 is TGCAGTGCTCCCGGGTTAGCAACAGATACGCAGTATTTT. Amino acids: CSAPGLATDTQYF.

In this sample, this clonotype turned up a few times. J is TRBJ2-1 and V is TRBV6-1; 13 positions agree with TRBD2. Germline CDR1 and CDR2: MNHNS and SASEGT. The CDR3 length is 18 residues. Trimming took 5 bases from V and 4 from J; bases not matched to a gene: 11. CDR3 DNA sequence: TGTGCCAGCAGTCAGACTAGCGGGAGGATGGTAGGGTACAATGAGCAGTTCTTC. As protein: CASSQTSGRMVGYNEQFF.

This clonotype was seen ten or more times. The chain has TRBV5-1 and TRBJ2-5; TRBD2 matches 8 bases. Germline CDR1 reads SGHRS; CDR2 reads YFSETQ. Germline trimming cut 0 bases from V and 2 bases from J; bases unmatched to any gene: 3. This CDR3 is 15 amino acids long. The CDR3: CASSLASGLQETQYF. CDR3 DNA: TGCGCCAGCAGCTTGGCTAGCGGGCTACAAGAGACCCAGTACTTC. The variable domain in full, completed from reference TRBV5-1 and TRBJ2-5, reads KAGVTQTPRYLIKTRGQQVTLSCSPISGHRSVSWYQQTPGQGLQFLFEYFSETQRNKGNFPGRFSGRQFSNSRSEMNVSTLELGDSALYLCASSLASGLQETQYFGPGTRLLVL.

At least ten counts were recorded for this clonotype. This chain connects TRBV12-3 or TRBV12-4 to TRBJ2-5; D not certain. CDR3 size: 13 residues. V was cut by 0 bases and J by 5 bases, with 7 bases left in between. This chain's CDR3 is CASSLATGETQYF. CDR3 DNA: TGTGCCAGCAGTTTAGCGACCGGGGAGACCCAGTACTTC.

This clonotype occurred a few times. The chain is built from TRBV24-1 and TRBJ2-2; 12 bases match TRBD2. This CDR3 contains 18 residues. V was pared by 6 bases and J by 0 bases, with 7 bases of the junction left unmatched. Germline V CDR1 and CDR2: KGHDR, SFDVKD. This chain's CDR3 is CATSTAGLAGANTGELFF. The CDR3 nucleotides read TGTGCCACCAGTACCGCGGGACTAGCGGGCGCGAACACCGGGGAGCTGTTTTTT.

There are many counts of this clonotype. The CDR3 nucleotides read TGTGCCAGCAGCTTAGGTGTGGGAAACTATGGCTACACCTTC. Residues: CASSLGVGNYGYTF. This chain uses TRBV7-2 with TRBJ1-2, with no clear D. This CDR3 has 14 residues. Trimming shortened V by 1 base and J by 2 bases, and 8 bases separated the two germline ends. CDR1 SGHTA and CDR2 FQGNSA come from the germline V gene.

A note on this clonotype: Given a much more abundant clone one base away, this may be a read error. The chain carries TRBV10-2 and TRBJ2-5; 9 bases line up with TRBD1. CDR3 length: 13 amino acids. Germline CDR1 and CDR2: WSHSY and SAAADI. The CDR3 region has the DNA TGCGCCAGCACTCTGACAGGGGGAGAGACCCGGTACTTC. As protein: CASTLTGGETRYF.

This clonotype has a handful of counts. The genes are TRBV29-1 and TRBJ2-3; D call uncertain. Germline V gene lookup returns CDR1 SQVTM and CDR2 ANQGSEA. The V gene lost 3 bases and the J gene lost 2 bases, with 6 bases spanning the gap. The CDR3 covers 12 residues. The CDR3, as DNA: TGCAGCGTTGACCCCTACACAGATACGCAGTATTTT. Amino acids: CSVDPYTDTQYF.

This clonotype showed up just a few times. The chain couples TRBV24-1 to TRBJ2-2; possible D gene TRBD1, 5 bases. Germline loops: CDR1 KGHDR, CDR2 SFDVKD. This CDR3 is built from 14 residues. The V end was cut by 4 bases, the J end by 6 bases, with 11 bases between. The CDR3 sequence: CATSESGYAGELFF. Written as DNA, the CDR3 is TGTGCCACCAGTGAATCAGGGTACGCCGGGGAGCTGTTTTTT.

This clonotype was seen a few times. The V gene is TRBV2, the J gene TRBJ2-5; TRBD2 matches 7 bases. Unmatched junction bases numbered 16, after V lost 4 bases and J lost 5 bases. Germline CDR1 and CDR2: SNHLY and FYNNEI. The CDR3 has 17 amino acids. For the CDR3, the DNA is TGTGCCAGCAGTGCCCGCCTTGGGGGAGGGAGTGGGGAGACCCAGTACTTC. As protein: CASSARLGGGSGETQYF.

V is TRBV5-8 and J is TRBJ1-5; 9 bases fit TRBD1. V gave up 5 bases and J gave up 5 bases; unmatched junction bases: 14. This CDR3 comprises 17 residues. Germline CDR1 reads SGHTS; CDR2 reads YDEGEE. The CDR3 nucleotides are TGTGCCAGCAGTTTCGACAGGGGGGTCGCGAGCTATCAGCCCCAGCATTTT. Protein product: CASSFDRGVASYQPQHF. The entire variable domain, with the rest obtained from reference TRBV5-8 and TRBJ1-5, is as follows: EAGVTQSPTHLIKTRGQQATLRCSPISGHTSVYWYQQALGLGLQFLLWYDEGEERNRGNFPPRFSGRQFPNYSSELNVNALELEDSALYLCASSFDRGVASYQPQHFGDGTRLSIL.

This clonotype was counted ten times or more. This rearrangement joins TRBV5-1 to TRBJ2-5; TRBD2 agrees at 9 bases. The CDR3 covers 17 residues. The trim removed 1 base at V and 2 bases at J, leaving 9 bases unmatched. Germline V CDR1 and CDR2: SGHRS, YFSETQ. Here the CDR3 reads CASSLSRLAETQETQYF. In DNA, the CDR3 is TGCGCCAGCAGCTTGTCCAGACTAGCGGAAACTCAAGAGACCCAGTACTTC.

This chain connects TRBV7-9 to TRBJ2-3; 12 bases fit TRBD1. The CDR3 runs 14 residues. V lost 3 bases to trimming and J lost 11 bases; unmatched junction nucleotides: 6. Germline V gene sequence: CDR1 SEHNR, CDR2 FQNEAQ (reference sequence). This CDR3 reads CASSLGQGALVQYF. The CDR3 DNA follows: TGTGCCAGCAGCTTGGGACAGGGGGCGTTGGTGCAGTATTTT. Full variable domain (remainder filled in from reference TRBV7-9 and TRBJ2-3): DTGVSQNPRHKITKRGQNVTFRCDPISEHNRLYWYRQTLGQGPEFLTYFQNEAQLEKSRLLSDRFSAERPKGSFSTLEIQRTEQGDSAMYLCASSLGQGALVQYFGPGTRLTVL.

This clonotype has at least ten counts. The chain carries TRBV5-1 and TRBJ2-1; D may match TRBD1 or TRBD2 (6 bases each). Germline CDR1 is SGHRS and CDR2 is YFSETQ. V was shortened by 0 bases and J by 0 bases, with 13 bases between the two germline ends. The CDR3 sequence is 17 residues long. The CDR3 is CASSLGQTGASYNEQFF. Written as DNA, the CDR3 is TGCGCCAGCAGCTTGGGTCAAACGGGGGCCTCCTACAATGAGCAGTTCTTC.

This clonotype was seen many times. CDR3 nucleotides: TGCAGTGCTAGAGTCACCGGGAAGGTCGTCACAGATACGCAGTATTTT. As protein: CSARVTGKVVTDTQYF. This chain joins TRBV20-1 and TRBJ2-3, with D perhaps matching TRBD2 (5 bases). The CDR3 contains 16 residues. The germline V gene has CDR1 DFQATT and CDR2 SNEGSKA (reference sequence). Trimming pared 1 base from V and 2 bases from J, leaving 16 bases between.

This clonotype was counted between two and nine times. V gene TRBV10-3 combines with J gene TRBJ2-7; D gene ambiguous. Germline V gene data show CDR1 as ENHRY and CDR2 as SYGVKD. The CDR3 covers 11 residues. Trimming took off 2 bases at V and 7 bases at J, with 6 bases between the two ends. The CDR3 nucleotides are TGTGCCATCAGTGAGGCTGGGGAGCAGTACTTC. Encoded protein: CAISEAGEQYF.

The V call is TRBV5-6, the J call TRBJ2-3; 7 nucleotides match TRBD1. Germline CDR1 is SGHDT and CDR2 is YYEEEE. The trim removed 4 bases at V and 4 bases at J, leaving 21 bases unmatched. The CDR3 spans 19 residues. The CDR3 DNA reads TGTGCCAGCAGCGTGGGAGTACGACAGGGTCCTAATTGGGCAGATACGCAGTATTTT. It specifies CASSVGVRQGPNWADTQYF.

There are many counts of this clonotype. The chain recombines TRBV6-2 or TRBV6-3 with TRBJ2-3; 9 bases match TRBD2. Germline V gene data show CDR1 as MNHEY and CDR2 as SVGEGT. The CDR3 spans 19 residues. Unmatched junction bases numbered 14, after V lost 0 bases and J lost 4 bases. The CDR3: CASSYSMGHELAGPDTQYF. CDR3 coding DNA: TGTGCCAGCAGTTACTCGATGGGACACGAACTAGCGGGTCCAGATACGCAGTATTTT.

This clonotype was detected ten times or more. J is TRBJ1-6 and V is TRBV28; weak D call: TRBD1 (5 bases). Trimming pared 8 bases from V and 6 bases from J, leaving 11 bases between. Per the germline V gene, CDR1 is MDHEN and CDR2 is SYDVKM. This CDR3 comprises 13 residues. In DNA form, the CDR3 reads TGTGCCAGCCTTGACAGTATTAATTCACCCCTCCACTTT. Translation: CASLDSINSPLHF.

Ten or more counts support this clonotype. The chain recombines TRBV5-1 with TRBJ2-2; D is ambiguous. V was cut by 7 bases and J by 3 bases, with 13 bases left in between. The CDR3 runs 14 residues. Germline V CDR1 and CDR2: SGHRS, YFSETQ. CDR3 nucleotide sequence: TGCGCCAGCTCTGCCCCCTATGACACCGGGGAGCTGTTTTTT. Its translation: CASSAPYDTGELFF.

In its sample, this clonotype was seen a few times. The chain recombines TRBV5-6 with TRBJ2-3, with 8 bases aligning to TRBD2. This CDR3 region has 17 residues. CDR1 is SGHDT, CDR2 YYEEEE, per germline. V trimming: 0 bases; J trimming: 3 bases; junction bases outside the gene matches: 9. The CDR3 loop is CASSLGLAGGWTDTQYF. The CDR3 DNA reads TGTGCCAGCAGCTTGGGTCTAGCGGGTGGTTGGACAGATACGCAGTATTTT. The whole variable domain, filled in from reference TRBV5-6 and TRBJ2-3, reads DAGVTQSPTHLIKTRGQQVTLRCSPKSGHDTVSWYQQALGQGPQFIFQYYEEEERQRGNFPDRFSGHQFPNYSSELNVNALLLGDSALYLCASSLGLAGGWTDTQYFGPGTRLTVL.

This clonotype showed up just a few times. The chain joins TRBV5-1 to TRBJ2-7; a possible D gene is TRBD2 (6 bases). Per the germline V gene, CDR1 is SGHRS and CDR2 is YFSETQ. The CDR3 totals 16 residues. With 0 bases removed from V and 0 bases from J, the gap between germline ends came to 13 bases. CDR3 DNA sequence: TGCGCCAGCAGCTTGGGGGAGGTCGGAGCCTCCTACGAGCAGTACTTC. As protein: CASSLGEVGASYEQYF.

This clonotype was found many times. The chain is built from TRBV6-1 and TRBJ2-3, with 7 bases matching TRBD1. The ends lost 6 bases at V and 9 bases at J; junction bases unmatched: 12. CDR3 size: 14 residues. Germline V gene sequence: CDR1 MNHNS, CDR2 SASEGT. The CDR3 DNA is TGTGCCAGCAGGTCCCCAGGCGAGGGGGCGACGCAGTATTTT. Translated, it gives CASRSPGEGATQYF.

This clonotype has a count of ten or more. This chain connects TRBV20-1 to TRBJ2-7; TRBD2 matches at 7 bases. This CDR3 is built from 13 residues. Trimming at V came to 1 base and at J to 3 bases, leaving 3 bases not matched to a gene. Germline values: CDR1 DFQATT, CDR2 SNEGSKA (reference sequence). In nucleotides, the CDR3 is TGCAGTGCTAGAGGTTGGGGGGGCTACGAGCAGTACGTC. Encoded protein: CSARGWGGYEQYV.

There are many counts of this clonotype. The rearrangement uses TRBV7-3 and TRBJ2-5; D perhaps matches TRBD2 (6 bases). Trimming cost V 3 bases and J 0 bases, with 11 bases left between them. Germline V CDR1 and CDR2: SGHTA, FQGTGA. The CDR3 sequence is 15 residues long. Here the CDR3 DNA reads TGTGCCAGCAGCTTTAATACGGGAGACCAAGAGACCCAGTACTTC. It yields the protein CASSFNTGDQETQYF.